The 24 T cell receptor beta chains reported below all come from one sample, sequenced in a study of blood T cell repertoires in COVID-19. Clones were sequenced by immunoSEQ multiplex PCR, and TCRdb holds only the in-frame ones, with some missing. The sample has around 100,000 clones, less than 95% seen once. Sequencing input: peripheral blood. Source of these receptors: a man younger than 35 with COVID-19, enrolled during active disease.

The chain couples TRBV10-2 to TRBJ1-5, with a weak D call TRBD1 (6 bases). CDR3 length: 19 residues. Germline CDR1 is WSHSY and CDR2 is SAAADI. The ends were cut back, 0 bases at V and 0 bases at J, with 18 bases in the middle. The CDR3 is CASSESRQGLPTSNQPQHF. The CDR3 bases are TGCGCCAGCAGTGAGTCGAGGCAGGGGCTACCGACTAGCAATCAGCCCCAGCATTTT.

The chain has TRBV7-6 and TRBJ1-1, with 7 bases matching TRBD1. Trimming cost V 2 bases and J 1 base; bases outside gene matches: 7. In germline, CDR1 is SGHVS, CDR2 FNYEAQ. The CDR3 has 16 residues. CDR3 bases: TGTGCCAGCAGCTTATTAGGGGGCGAGGGGAACACTGAAGCTTTCTTT. Protein product: CASSLLGGEGNTEAFF. Complete variable domain (other parts from reference TRBV7-6 and TRBJ1-1): GAGVSQSPRYKVTKRGQDVALRCDPISGHVSLYWYRQALGQGPEFLTYFNYEAQQDKSGLPNDRFSAERPEGSISTLTIQRTEQRDSAMYRCASSLLGGEGNTEAFFGQGTRLTVV.

J is TRBJ1-5 and V is TRBV7-2; D unclear. Trimming stripped 3 bases from V and 5 bases from J, with 5 bases between. Germline V gives CDR1 SGHTA, CDR2 FQGNSA. The CDR3 sequence is 12 residues long. The CDR3 DNA follows: TGTGCCAGCAGCTTCGGGGATCAGCCCCAGCATTTT. It translates to CASSFGDQPQHF. The full variable domain, completed using reference TRBV7-2 and TRBJ1-5, is GAGVSQSPSNKVTEKGKDVELRCDPISGHTALYWYRQSLGQGLEFLIYFQGNSAPDKSGLPSDRFSAERTGGSVSTLTIQRTQQEDSAVYLCASSFGDQPQHFGDGTRLSIL.

The chain couples TRBV4-2 to TRBJ1-5; D is unclear. The ends were cut back, 1 base at V and 1 base at J, with 5 bases in the middle. CDR1 LGHNA and CDR2 YNFKEQ come from the germline V gene. The CDR3 extends over 14 amino acids. The CDR3 is CASSQALSNQPQHF. In nucleotides, the CDR3 is TGTGCCAGCAGCCAAGCTCTGAGCAATCAGCCCCAGCATTTT.

In nucleotides, the CDR3 is TGTGCCAGCAGCGTTGGGACAGCCAATCAGCCCCAGCATTTT. Translation: CASSVGTANQPQHF. The gene calls are TRBV9 and TRBJ1-5; 7 positions agree with TRBD1. V trimming: 2 bases; J trimming: 3 bases; junction bases outside the gene matches: 2. Per germline, CDR1 SGDLS and CDR2 YYNGEE. This CDR3 comprises 14 residues.

The chain is built from TRBV19 and TRBJ2-5, with 7 bases aligning to TRBD1. The ends lost 3 bases at V and 4 bases at J; junction bases unmatched: 5. Germline V gene lookup returns CDR1 LNHDA and CDR2 SQIVND (reference sequence). The length of the CDR3 is 14 residues. In DNA, the CDR3 is TGTGCCAGTAGTATTTTAGGGGGCACAGAGACCCAGTACTTC. Its translation: CASSILGGTETQYF.

The gene calls are TRBV4-1 and TRBJ2-2; D is perhaps TRBD1 (6 bases). The CDR3 is 15 residues long. V was trimmed by 4 bases and J by 4 bases, leaving 13 bases between them. Germline V gene lookup returns CDR1 MGHRA and CDR2 YSYEKL. CDR3 DNA sequence: TGCGCCAGCAGCCTGGGACATTCCGGCACCGGGGAGCTGTTTTTT. This translates into CASSLGHSGTGELFF.

The rearrangement links TRBV13 to TRBJ1-1; D ambiguous. This CDR3 comprises 17 residues. CDR1 PRHDT and CDR2 FYEKMQ come from the germline V gene (reference sequence). V lost 5 bases and J 4 bases, leaving 23 bases between the germline ends. The CDR3 bases are TGTGCCAGCAGCCCAAGCGCTTATCGGGGATCGGGCACTGAAGCTTTCTTT. The encoded protein is CASSPSAYRGSGTEAFF.

J is TRBJ2-3 and V is TRBV4-3, with D perhaps TRBD1 (5 bases). V dropped 0 bases and J dropped 2 bases, with 9 bases sitting between them. Germline V gene data show CDR1 as LGHNA and CDR2 as YSLEER. There are 15 residues in the CDR3. For the CDR3, the DNA is TGCGCCAGCAGCCAAGATGCAGGGCCCACAGATACGCAGTATTTT. This codes for CASSQDAGPTDTQYF.

CDR3 bases: TGTGCCAGCAGCCAAGCTCGGGACAGGGATGCTGGCTACACCTTC. Translating gives CASSQARDRDAGYTF. The chain recombines TRBV3-1 (or the pseudogene TRBV3-2) with TRBJ1-2; TRBD1 aligns across 9 bases. Trimming cost V 1 base and J 7 bases; bases outside gene matches: 7. The germline V gene has CDR1 LGHDT and CDR2 YNNKEL (reference sequence). The CDR3 is 15 residues long.

The chain carries TRBV27 and TRBJ2-7, with D possibly TRBD2 on 7 matching bases. Per the germline V gene, CDR1 is MNHEY and CDR2 is SMNVEV (reference sequence). V lost 8 bases and J 12 bases, leaving 20 bases between the germline ends. The CDR3 sequence is 12 residues long. CDR3 sequence: CASLPRGGAPYF. CDR3 nucleotide sequence: TGTGCCAGCCTTCCTCGAGGGGGGGCTCCGTACTTC.

The chain carries TRBV5-1 and TRBJ2-3; no firm D call. CDR1 and CDR2 from the germline V gene are SGHRS and YFSETQ. Trimming cost V 0 bases and J 0 bases, with 5 bases left between them. This CDR3 is built from 14 residues. The CDR3 region has the DNA TGCGCCAGCAGCTTGGCCACTAGCACAGATACGCAGTATTTT. Protein: CASSLATSTDTQYF.

CDR3 in amino acids: CASTRTGMNTEAFF. The DNA for the CDR3 is TGTGCCAGCACCCGAACGGGGATGAACACTGAAGCTTTCTTT. The gene calls are TRBV25-1 and TRBJ1-1; D gene uncertain. Trimming shortened V by 7 bases and J by 0 bases, and 12 bases separated the two germline ends. Germline loops: CDR1 MGHDK, CDR2 SYGVNS. This CDR3 spans 14 amino acids.

J is TRBJ2-5 and V is TRBV7-9; 10 bases are a match to TRBD2. V lost 6 bases to trimming and J lost 1 base; unmatched junction nucleotides: 8. The CDR3 consists of 16 residues. From germline, CDR1 is SEHNR and CDR2 FQNEAQ (reference sequence). The CDR3 nucleotides read TGTGCCAGCAGTTATCGAGCGGGAGGGTCCCAAGAGACCCAGTACTTC. Its translation: CASSYRAGGSQETQYF. The variable domain in full, completed from reference TRBV7-9 and TRBJ2-5, reads DTGVSQNPRHKITKRGQNVTFRCDPISEHNRLYWYRQTLGQGPEFLTYFQNEAQLEKSRLLSDRFSAERPKGSFSTLEIQRTEQGDSAMYLCASSYRAGGSQETQYFGPGTRLLVL.

V and J are TRBV11-2 and TRBJ2-7, with TRBD1 matching 8 bases. The CDR3 sequence is 14 residues long. Unmatched junction bases numbered 2, after V lost 1 base and J lost 3 bases. The V gene's germline CDR1 is SGHAT and CDR2 FQNNGV. CDR3 region: CASSLGTGFYEQYF. The DNA for the CDR3 is TGTGCCAGCAGCTTAGGGACAGGGTTCTACGAGCAGTACTTC.

This rearrangement joins TRBV28 to TRBJ1-5; unclear D gene. Germline lookup yields CDR1 MDHEN and CDR2 SYDVKM. This CDR3 is built from 18 residues. V gave up 6 bases and J gave up 3 bases, with 24 bases separating them. CDR3: CASSEPGRALVSNQPQHF. CDR3 coding DNA: TGTGCCAGCAGCGAGCCGGGGAGGGCGCTGGTGTCCAATCAGCCCCAGCATTTT.

The rearrangement joins TRBV3-1 (or the pseudogene TRBV3-2) to TRBJ2-5; TRBD2 agrees at 11 bases. V trimming: 4 bases; J trimming: 5 bases; junction bases outside the gene matches: 3. There are 14 residues in the CDR3. Germline lookup yields CDR1 LGHDT and CDR2 YNNKEL (reference sequence). CDR3 sequence reads: CASSPRLAGETQYF. CDR3 DNA: TGTGCCAGCAGCCCCCGACTAGCGGGGGAGACCCAGTACTTC.

V and J are TRBV27 and TRBJ1-4, with no clear D. The ends were cut back, 4 bases at V and 4 bases at J, with 16 bases in the middle. CDR3 length equals 16 residues. Germline CDR1 and CDR2: MNHEY and SMNVEV (reference sequence). For the CDR3, the DNA is TGTGCCAGCAGTTACTCACTCCTTACAGTTAATGAAAAACTGTTTTTT. Translated, it gives CASSYSLLTVNEKLFF.

This sequence joins TRBV20-1 and TRBJ1-2; TRBD1 matches at 7 bases. Germline values: CDR1 DFQATT, CDR2 SNEGSKA (reference sequence). The CDR3 is made up of 14 amino acids. Germline trimming cut 3 bases from V and 3 bases from J; bases unmatched to any gene: 7. The CDR3 DNA reads as TGCAGTGCTAGTAACAGGGGAGACTACTATGGCTACACCTTC. Amino acid sequence: CSASNRGDYYGYTF.

The CDR3: CASSYFRLTSGDLYEQYF. The DNA of the CDR3 is TGTGCCAGCAGTTACTTTAGGCTGACTAGCGGAGACCTTTACGAGCAGTACTTC. The chain has TRBV6-2 or TRBV6-3 and TRBJ2-7; the match to TRBD2 covers 9 bases. The germline V gene has CDR1 MNHEY and CDR2 SVGEGT. CDR3 length equals 18 residues. The ends lost 1 base at V and 4 bases at J; junction bases unmatched: 14.

In the case of this clone: At one end, the junction sequence differs from germline, possibly due to a read error. V gene TRBV19 combines with J gene TRBJ1-4, with 9 bases fitting TRBD1. Per germline, CDR1 LNHDA and CDR2 SQIVND (reference sequence). The CDR3 is made up of 15 amino acids. In DNA form, the CDR3 reads TGTGCCAGTAGTGTCTGGACAGGGGCCGATGAAAAACTGCTTTTT. This encodes CASSVWTGADEKLLF. The whole variable domain, filled in from reference TRBV19 and TRBJ1-4, reads DGGITQSPKYLFRKEGQNVTLSCEQNLNHDAMYWYRQDPGQGLRLIYYSQIVNDFQKGDIAEGYSVSREKKESFPLTVTSAQKNPTAFYLCASSVWTGADEKLLFGSGTQLSVL.

The genes are TRBV2 and TRBJ1-5, with TRBD1 matching over 7 bases. Germline V CDR1 and CDR2: SNHLY, FYNNEI. V was pared by 7 bases and J by 0 bases, with 9 bases of the junction left unmatched. The CDR3 contains 16 residues. CDR3 sequence: CASKGQRPYSNQPQHF. CDR3 nucleotide sequence: TGTGCCAGCAAGGGACAGCGGCCCTATAGCAATCAGCCCCAGCATTTT.

This clone is labeled medium-sized. Here the CDR3 reads CASSRAGVGYEQYF. CDR3 DNA sequence: TGTGCCAGCAGCCGAGCGGGAGTAGGGTACGAGCAGTACTTC. The chain employs TRBV7-8 and TRBJ2-7, with 8 bases identical to TRBD2. CDR1 SGHVS and CDR2 FQNEAQ come from the germline V gene. There are 14 residues in the CDR3. V was pared by 5 bases and J by 4 bases, with 7 bases of the junction left unmatched.

The chain links TRBV21-1 to TRBJ1-2; whether TRBD1, the table's D call, matches the DNA was not checked. TRBV21-1 is an annotated pseudogene. CDR3 length equals 14 residues. The CDR3 loop is CASSAKGASNGYTF. CDR3 coding DNA: TGTGCCAGCAGCGCAAAGGGGGCCTCTAATGGCTACACCTTC.